The entry that follows covers one T cell receptor beta chain sequence. V lost 2 bases to trimming and J lost 4 bases; unmatched junction nucleotides: 14. From germline, CDR1 is MNHEY and CDR2 SVGEGT. The CDR3 loop spans 18 amino acids. In the authors' workflow: Estimated nucleated cell counts came from reference gene primer amplification. Assay used: immunoSEQ multiplex PCR; TCRdb lists only in-frame clones, some missing. The V and J calls and clone size come from that table; D and trimming were worked out from the DNA. The table has some 45,000 clones, around 80% seen once. The data were obtained in a study of blood T cell repertoires in COVID-19. About the research overall: The origin of the acute and convalescent COVID-19 samples was the United States, Italy and Spain. PBMCs, B-cell-depleted T cells, or T cells provided the cDNA or gDNA that made up the material.

Sequencing was carried out using peripheral blood. The chain is built from TRBV6-2 or TRBV6-3 and TRBJ2-5, with TRBD2 matching over 9 bases. The clonotype comes from a man between 65 and 79 years old with acute or convalescent COVID-19. CDR3 bases: TGTGCCAGCAGTTACCCTCTCGGGGTAGCGGGGGACGGAGAGACCCAGTACTTC. It specifies CASSYPLGVAGDGETQYF.